The 28 T cell receptor beta chains reported below all come from one sample, sequenced in a study of T cell clones after liver transplantation. The protocol was immunoSEQ multiplex PCR, while the TCRdb copy is restricted to in-frame clones and leaves out a portion. The table shows approximately 11,000 clones, with over 55% occurring only once. Here the sequenced sample was CD4+ T cells from blood, taken 32 months after liver transplant. These receptors all come from a human patient who received a liver transplant. Some T cells may trace back to the graft donor.

The chain combines TRBV7-9 with TRBJ2-5; TRBD2 aligns across 9 bases. Germline CDR1 and CDR2: SEHNR and FQNEAQ (reference sequence). Unmatched junction bases numbered 8, after V lost 5 bases and J lost 4 bases. The CDR3 spans 15 residues. The CDR3 sequence: CASSSSGGPRETQYF. As DNA, the CDR3 is TGTGCCAGCAGCAGCAGCGGGGGGCCTCGAGAGACCCAGTACTTC.

V is TRBV7-9 and J is TRBJ1-4; D is undetermined. Germline V gene lookup returns CDR1 SEHNR and CDR2 FQNEAQ (reference sequence). The CDR3 length is 12 residues. The ends were cut back, 3 bases at V and 8 bases at J, with 7 bases in the middle. CDR3 region: CASSFDKEKLFF. The CDR3 coding sequence is TGTGCCAGCAGCTTCGATAAGGAAAAACTGTTTTTT.

This clone was seen a single time. V and J are TRBV29-1 and TRBJ2-1; D is perhaps TRBD2 (6 bases). Per the germline V gene, CDR1 is SQVTM and CDR2 is ANQGSEA. The CDR3 covers 13 residues. Deletions cut 8 bases from V and 9 bases from J, with 20 bases between. CDR3 region: CSTAGGEGSEQFF. CDR3 in DNA: TGCAGCACGGCAGGAGGGGAAGGTAGTGAGCAGTTCTTC.

The J gene is TRBJ2-1, the V gene TRBV27; 8 bases agree with TRBD2. Germline values: CDR1 MNHEY, CDR2 SMNVEV (reference sequence). The CDR3 runs 14 residues. V shed 10 bases and J 7 bases; nucleotides not matched to a gene: 12. As DNA, the CDR3 is TGTGCCACCAAGGGACTAGATCCTGAAAATGAGCAGTTCTTC. Protein product: CATKGLDPENEQFF.

This sequence joins TRBV28 and TRBJ1-5, with 9 bases lining up with TRBD1. V trimming: 6 bases; J trimming: 6 bases; junction bases outside the gene matches: 12. CDR1 is MDHEN, CDR2 SYDVKM, per germline. The CDR3 has 16 residues. CDR3 DNA: TGTGCCAGCAGCCCCGCGAAACAGGGGGCGCGTCAGCCCCAGCATTTT. This gives the protein CASSPAKQGARQPQHF.

The chain is built from TRBV10-3 and TRBJ2-1, with 8 positions matching TRBD2. Trimming cost V 0 bases and J 6 bases; bases outside gene matches: 7. Germline assignment: CDR1 ENHRY and CDR2 SYGVKD. CDR3 length: 16 residues. The CDR3 DNA is TGTGCCATCAGTGAGTCGGTGAGCGGGAGAATCAATGAGCAGTTCTTC. Its translation: CAISESVSGRINEQFF.

The chain links TRBV27 to TRBJ1-1, with 10 nucleotides matching TRBD1. Per the germline V gene, CDR1 is MNHEY and CDR2 is SMNVEV (reference sequence). V dropped 4 bases and J dropped 4; count of bases not matched to a gene: 12. The CDR3 covers 17 residues. CDR3 DNA: TGTGCCAGCAGTTACTCGAGGACAGGGGGAGGGGGCACTGAAGCTTTCTTT. It translates to CASSYSRTGGGGTEAFF.

CDR3 residues: CASSFGPGTGEQYF. CDR3 sequence (DNA): TGTGCCAGCAGCTTCGGTCCCGGGACGGGCGAGCAGTACTTC. This chain connects TRBV5-4 to TRBJ2-7, with D perhaps TRBD1 or TRBD2 (5 bases each). Germline V gene lookup returns CDR1 SGHNT and CDR2 YYREEE (reference sequence). Trimming took 2 bases from V and 6 from J, leaving 15 bases between them. The CDR3 is 14 amino acids.

The chain employs TRBV7-8 and TRBJ2-1; 11 nucleotides line up with TRBD2. This CDR3 is built from 17 residues. J was trimmed by 7 bases and V by 1 base; bases with no gene match: 9. Germline V gene lookup returns CDR1 SGHVS and CDR2 FQNEAQ. The CDR3 bases are TGTGCCAGCAGCTTAGAAGGGGGCGCTAGCGGGAGGAATGAGCAGTTCTTC. As protein: CASSLEGGASGRNEQFF.

This clone was observed a single time. This rearrangement joins TRBV7-2 to TRBJ2-1, with 8 bases identical to TRBD2. Trimming removed 9 bases from V and 7 bases from J; junction bases left unmatched: 11. This CDR3 spans 14 amino acids. Germline V lookup: CDR1 SGHTA, CDR2 FQGNSA. CDR3 coding DNA: TGTGCCAGTCACTCGAGCGGGGGAGGTAATGAGCAGTTCTTC. Translated, it gives CASHSSGGGNEQFF.

V usage is TRBV29-1 and J usage is TRBJ1-1, with no clear D. V gave up 4 bases and J gave up 3 bases, with 15 bases separating them. Germline V gene data show CDR1 as SQVTM and CDR2 as ANQGSEA. The CDR3 runs to 14 residues. CDR3 residues: CSVVGGVGHTEAFF. DNA of the CDR3: TGCAGCGTTGTGGGCGGGGTAGGGCACACTGAAGCTTTCTTT.

This chain connects TRBV19 to TRBJ1-5, with D perhaps matching TRBD1 (5 bases). CDR3 length equals 15 residues. The germline gives CDR1 LNHDA, CDR2 SQIVND (reference sequence). V was shortened by 3 bases and J by 3 bases, with 12 bases between the two germline ends. Here the CDR3 DNA reads TGTGCCAGTAGTATCGCTGGGGCAGTCAATCAGCCCCAGCATTTT. Its translation is CASSIAGAVNQPQHF.

To note about this clone: The sample has other DNA sequences that encode this CDR3 too. The V and J genes are TRBV19 and TRBJ2-7; D may be TRBD2 (6 bases). The CDR3 extends over 13 amino acids. The ends were cut back, 3 bases at V and 6 bases at J, with 12 bases in the middle. Germline V gene sequence: CDR1 LNHDA, CDR2 SQIVND (reference sequence). Here the CDR3 DNA reads TGTGCCAGTAGTATCGCGCTCGGGAGCGAGCAGTACGTC. It encodes CASSIALGSEQYV.

J is TRBJ2-7 and V is TRBV30; tentative D call: TRBD2 (6 bases). The CDR3 runs to 13 residues. V dropped 5 bases and J dropped 5 bases, with 16 bases sitting between them. The germline V gene has CDR1 GTSNPN and CDR2 SVGIG (reference sequence). The CDR3, as DNA: TGTGCCTGGTCGGAGGAACTAGCCAACGAGCAGTACTTC. Translation gives CAWSEELANEQYF.

This clone has just a few counts. The chain employs TRBV5-8 and TRBJ1-2; D gene uncertain. CDR3 length equals 15 residues. Deletions cut 4 bases from V and 4 bases from J, with 17 bases between. CDR1 is SGHTS and CDR2 is YDEGEE in the germline V gene. CDR3 region: CASSPGLLGSYGYTF. CDR3 in DNA: TGTGCCAGCAGCCCTGGGCTCCTAGGGAGCTATGGCTACACCTTC.

This chain joins TRBV6-5 and TRBJ1-1; maybe TRBD1 (5 bases). Trimming shortened V by 6 bases and J by 4 bases, and 12 bases separated the two germline ends. CDR3 size: 13 residues. CDR1 and CDR2 from the germline V gene are MNHEY and SVGAGI. CDR3 in amino acids: CASRTGMLTEAFF. CDR3 bases: TGTGCCAGCAGAACAGGCATGCTCACTGAAGCTTTCTTT.

This clone has more than one count but fewer than ten. The genes are TRBV27 and TRBJ2-5, with D hard to call. Germline lookup yields CDR1 MNHEY and CDR2 SMNVEV (reference sequence). This CDR3 region has 15 residues. The ends were cut back, 1 base at V and 1 base at J, with 10 bases in the middle. The CDR3 reads CASSLYQSSQETQYF. The CDR3 DNA sequence: TGTGCCAGCAGTTTATACCAGTCGAGCCAAGAGACCCAGTACTTC.

The chain has TRBV5-6 and TRBJ1-4; perhaps TRBD1 as D (6 bases). The CDR3 consists of 13 residues. The germline gives CDR1 SGHDT, CDR2 YYEEEE. V gave up 6 bases and J gave up 6 bases, with 12 bases separating them. CDR3 nucleotides: TGTGCCAGCAACCCGACAGGCCATGAAAAACTGTTTTTT. Amino acids: CASNPTGHEKLFF. Variable domain in full (rest from reference TRBV5-6 and TRBJ1-4): DAGVTQSPTHLIKTRGQQVTLRCSPKSGHDTVSWYQQALGQGPQFIFQYYEEEERQRGNFPDRFSGHQFPNYSSELNVNALLLGDSALYLCASNPTGHEKLFFGSGTQLSVL.

V and J are TRBV19 and TRBJ2-3; 7 bases align to TRBD1. J lost 0 bases, V lost 8 bases, and 8 bases had no gene match. In germline, CDR1 is LNHDA, CDR2 SQIVND (reference sequence). There are 15 residues in the CDR3. The CDR3 here is CASCSDRASTDTQYF. The DNA of the CDR3 is TGTGCCAGTTGCTCCGACAGGGCTAGCACAGATACGCAGTATTTT.

The V and J genes are TRBV25-1 and TRBJ2-7; 8 bases align to TRBD2. Germline CDR1 is MGHDK and CDR2 is SYGVNS. With 2 bases clipped from V and 2 bases from J, the junction kept 5 bases outside the gene matches. This CDR3 comprises 15 residues. The chain's CDR3 is CASSEPSGGPYEQYF. In DNA form, the CDR3 reads TGTGCCAGCAGTGAACCGAGCGGGGGTCCCTACGAGCAGTACTTC.

CDR3 protein: CSVLLAGGTDTQYF. The CDR3 DNA follows: TGCAGCGTCCTACTAGCGGGGGGCACAGATACGCAGTATTTT. The chain couples TRBV29-1 to TRBJ2-3; TRBD2 agrees at 11 bases. The CDR3 loop spans 14 amino acids. V was pared by 6 bases and J by 1 base, with 3 bases of the junction left unmatched. The germline V gene has CDR1 SQVTM and CDR2 ANQGSEA.

The chain combines TRBV6-6 with TRBJ2-3; D is unresolved. CDR1 MNHNY and CDR2 SVGAGI come from the germline V gene (reference sequence). Trimming pared 0 bases from V and 2 bases from J, leaving 12 bases between. This CDR3 is 16 amino acids long. The CDR3 spells CASSYSSGWATDTQYF. The CDR3 coding sequence is TGTGCCAGCAGTTACTCGTCTGGCTGGGCCACAGATACGCAGTATTTT.

The chain's CDR3 is CAWSYTSGDYEQYF. The CDR3 nucleotides read TGTGCCTGGAGTTACACTAGCGGAGACTACGAGCAGTACTTC. The V and J genes are TRBV30 and TRBJ2-7; 8 bases align to TRBD2. The germline CDR1 and CDR2 sequences are GTSNPN and SVGIG (reference sequence). J gave up 3 bases and V 2 bases, and 6 bases lay outside the gene matches. CDR3 length: 14 amino acids.

This clone was seen once. V and J are TRBV27 and TRBJ1-5; D remains unclear. This CDR3 has 12 residues. V lost 8 bases and J lost 4, with 9 bases in between. Germline CDR1 and CDR2: MNHEY and SMNVEV (reference sequence). The CDR3: CASRLGNQPQHF. As DNA, the CDR3 is TGTGCCAGCCGGTTAGGGAATCAGCCCCAGCATTTT.

The chain uses TRBV7-9 and TRBJ2-6, with a possible D match to TRBD1 (6 bases). CDR3 length: 17 amino acids. V was clipped by 1 base and J by 0 bases, with 10 bases between them. Germline V gene lookup returns CDR1 SEHNR and CDR2 FQNEAQ (reference sequence). The CDR3 loop reads CASSLVDSSSGANVLTF. The CDR3 DNA is TGTGCCAGCAGCTTAGTGGACAGTAGCTCTGGGGCCAACGTCCTGACTTTC.

The chain joins TRBV10-1 to TRBJ2-2; 8 positions match TRBD2. The CDR3 is made up of 16 amino acids. Per germline, CDR1 WNHNN and CDR2 SYGVQD (reference sequence). V lost 0 bases, J lost 6 bases, and 6 bases stayed unmatched. The CDR3 is CASSESAGGAPGELFF. The CDR3 region has the DNA TGCGCCAGCAGTGAGTCCGCGGGAGGCGCCCCCGGGGAGCTGTTTTTT.

The chain uses TRBV10-2 and TRBJ2-2; tentatively, D is TRBD2 (7 bases). In germline, CDR1 is WSHSY, CDR2 SAAADI. The CDR3 has 15 residues. V lost 8 bases and J 1 base, leaving 14 bases between the germline ends. The CDR3 DNA sequence: TGCGCCAGCCTGGGAGGGGGTAAGAACACCGGGGAGCTGTTTTTT. Its translation: CASLGGGKNTGELFF.

The rearrangement joins TRBV19 to TRBJ2-7; 10 bases match TRBD1. The CDR3 runs to 14 residues. Trimming at V came to 5 bases and at J to 2 bases, leaving 3 bases not matched to a gene. Germline CDR1 and CDR2: LNHDA and SQIVND (reference sequence). The CDR3 nucleotides are TGTGCCAGTAGTTGGGGACAGGGGCCCTACGAGCAGTACTTC. The encoded protein is CASSWGQGPYEQYF. The full variable domain, rest sourced from reference TRBV19 and TRBJ2-7, is DGGITQSPKYLFRKEGQNVTLSCEQNLNHDAMYWYRQDPGQGLRLIYYSQIVNDFQKGDIAEGYSVSREKKESFPLTVTSAQKNPTAFYLCASSWGQGPYEQYFGPGTRLTVT.